Listed below are T cell receptor beta chains from one sample, sequenced in a study of HIV-infected children after antiretroviral therapy interruption. TCRdb re-derived calls from the 3' RACE reads in MiXCR, one entry per CDR3 protein. The sample has about 37,000 distinct CDR3 sequences, around 7% seen once. The sequences come from CD45RA+ CD4+ T cells from PBMCs, pooled from several time points, collected from a donor given antiretroviral therapy, either interrupted or continuous. The receptors originated from a pool of human donors with HIV. Both conserved end residues are part of each CDR3.

CDR3 length	V gene	J gene	CDR3 protein
16	TRBV5-1	TRBJ2-3	CASMDLLADSTDTQYF
14	TRBV29-1	TRBJ1-1	CSVERTGEVTEAFF
12	TRBV2	TRBJ2-7	CASSEGDGEQYF
16	TRBV3-1	TRBJ2-5	CASSSYASGRSETQYF
14	TRBV23-1	TRBJ1-2	CSSSQSEGNSDYTF
17	TRBV7-2	TRBJ2-5	CASSFSGSGALHETQYF
13	TRBV4-3	TRBJ2-1	CASSQVGRPHQFF
16	TRBV19	TRBJ2-1	CASRRLGRGPYNEQFF
12	TRBV10-2	TRBJ1-1	CASRGMNTEAFF
13	TRBV18	TRBJ1-1	CASSSLETAEAFF
16	TRBV4-2	TRBJ2-1	CASSQDLAGAYNEQFF
14	TRBV20-1	TRBJ1-4	CSAAYEGKAEKLFF
15	TRBV9	TRBJ2-3	CASSEYPTSTDTQYF
15	TRBV7-2	TRBJ1-6	CASSLGLLRNSPLHF